Shown below are 16 T cell receptor beta chains from a single sample sequenced in a study of T cell changes during pregnancy in multiple sclerosis. Here immunoSEQ multiplex PCR was the method, and the copy in TCRdb shows in-frame clones only, minus some. The sample shows approximately 49,000 clones, about 90% of them seen only once. The starting material was peripheral blood, obtained after pregnancy. The receptors were gathered from a female donor in good health, enrolled as a control in a pregnancy study.

The chain links TRBV19 to TRBJ1-4; 9 positions agree with TRBD1. Germline lookup yields CDR1 LNHDA and CDR2 SQIVND (reference sequence). This CDR3 has 13 amino acids. Unmatched junction bases numbered 5, after V lost 7 bases and J lost 8 bases. The DNA of the CDR3 is TGTGCCAGTAATTCCGGACAGGGGGAAAAACTGTTTTTT. This gives the protein CASNSGQGEKLFF.

This chain uses TRBV28 with TRBJ2-2; no definite D call. Germline V gene data show CDR1 as MDHEN and CDR2 as SYDVKM. The CDR3 loop spans 15 amino acids. V dropped 6 bases and J dropped 0 bases, with 11 bases sitting between them. The CDR3 nucleotides read TGTGCCAGCAGACCTCAGGAAACGAACACCGGGGAGCTGTTTTTT. Translating gives CASRPQETNTGELFF.

A single count supports this clone. This chain uses TRBV21-1 with TRBJ1-2; TRBD1 reflects the table's D call only, with no check against the DNA. TRBV21-1 is reported as a pseudogene. The CDR3 has 16 residues. CDR3 amino acids: CASSKFPGTGKNGYTF. The CDR3 DNA reads TGTGCCAGCAGCAAATTCCCCGGGACAGGGAAAAATGGCTACACCTTC.

V usage is TRBV29-1 and J usage is TRBJ2-7, with D uncertain. Trimming shortened V by 4 bases and J by 0 bases, and 7 bases separated the two germline ends. In germline, CDR1 is SQVTM, CDR2 ANQGSEA. The CDR3 length is 12 residues. The CDR3 reads CSVGPNSYEQYF. The CDR3 coding sequence is TGCAGCGTTGGGCCGAACTCCTACGAGCAGTACTTC.

This chain uses TRBV6-6 with TRBJ2-7; the match to TRBD2 covers 7 bases. Germline trimming cut 6 bases from V and 4 bases from J; bases unmatched to any gene: 6. This CDR3 has 13 amino acids. The germline gives CDR1 MNHNY, CDR2 SVGAGI (reference sequence). The CDR3: CASRGGLAYEQYF. The CDR3, as DNA: TGTGCCAGCAGGGGAGGGTTGGCGTACGAGCAGTACTTC.

The V call is TRBV2, the J call TRBJ1-6; weak D call: TRBD1 (5 bases). The V end was cut by 6 bases, the J end by 7 bases, with 13 bases between. The germline V gene has CDR1 SNHLY and CDR2 FYNNEI. CDR3 length equals 14 residues. CDR3 in amino acids: CASRRDRGNSPLHF. Written as DNA, the CDR3 is TGTGCCAGCAGGCGGGACCGGGGGAATTCACCCCTCCACTTT.

This clone showed up just once. This chain joins TRBV10-3 and TRBJ2-1; the match to TRBD2 covers 13 bases. CDR3 size: 15 residues. Germline lookup yields CDR1 ENHRY and CDR2 SYGVKD. J lost 7 bases, V lost 7 bases, and 7 bases had no gene match. CDR3 sequence reads: CAITSGTSGINEQFF. CDR3 nucleotide sequence: TGTGCCATCACCTCGGGGACTAGCGGGATAAATGAGCAGTTCTTC.

This clone was seen just once. The chain couples TRBV5-1 to TRBJ2-7, with D unresolved. The germline V gene encodes CDR1 SGHRS and CDR2 YFSETQ. The length of the CDR3 is 12 residues. With 4 bases removed from V and 2 bases from J, the gap between germline ends came to 7 bases. This CDR3 reads CASSDGPYEQYF. The CDR3 nucleotides read TGCGCCAGCAGCGATGGGCCCTACGAGCAGTACTTC.

This rearrangement joins TRBV9 to TRBJ2-3; 13 nucleotides agree with TRBD2. The CDR3 runs 17 residues. V lost 4 bases to trimming and J lost 3 bases; unmatched junction nucleotides: 8. The germline gives CDR1 SGDLS, CDR2 YYNGEE. CDR3 in amino acids: CASSQRGTSGETDTQYF. Here the CDR3 DNA reads TGTGCCAGCAGCCAGAGAGGGACTAGCGGGGAGACAGATACGCAGTATTTT.

The chain has TRBV5-1 and TRBJ2-3; TRBD2 aligns across 13 bases. Trimming removed 4 bases from V and 3 bases from J; junction bases left unmatched: 2. The V gene's germline CDR1 is SGHRS and CDR2 YFSETQ. CDR3 length: 15 amino acids. The CDR3 loop is CASSPGLAGTDTQYF. DNA of the CDR3: TGCGCCAGCAGCCCGGGACTAGCGGGAACAGATACGCAGTATTTT. The variable domain in full, completed from reference TRBV5-1 and TRBJ2-3, reads KAGVTQTPRYLIKTRGQQVTLSCSPISGHRSVSWYQQTPGQGLQFLFEYFSETQRNKGNFPGRFSGRQFSNSRSEMNVSTLELGDSALYLCASSPGLAGTDTQYFGPGTRLTVL.

J is TRBJ2-1 and V is TRBV7-9; 14 bases map to TRBD2. Germline CDR1 is SEHNR and CDR2 is FQNEAQ (reference sequence). This CDR3 comprises 19 residues. V shed 5 bases and J 0 bases; nucleotides not matched to a gene: 9. Here the CDR3 reads CASSPTSGGAPGSYNEQFF. CDR3 nucleotide sequence: TGTGCCAGCAGCCCGACTAGCGGGGGGGCCCCAGGCTCCTACAATGAGCAGTTCTTC.

This chain joins TRBV6-5 and TRBJ1-2, with a weak D call TRBD1 (6 bases). The CDR3 contains 13 residues. Germline CDR1 is MNHEY and CDR2 is SVGAGI. Trimming removed 2 bases at V and 8 bases at J, with 12 bases between. Written as DNA, the CDR3 is TGTGCCAGCAGTTACCAACAGGGTCGCGGCTACACCTTC. It yields the protein CASSYQQGRGYTF.

J is TRBJ2-5 and V is TRBV6-1, with D hard to call. The CDR3 runs to 14 residues. Trimming removed 8 bases from V and 5 bases from J, with 18 bases in between. CDR1 and CDR2 (germline): MNHNS, SASEGT. The DNA of the CDR3 is TGTGCCAGCTATCGCGGATCCCTCCCGGAGACCCAGTACTTC. It translates to CASYRGSLPETQYF.

The genes are TRBV7-8 and TRBJ2-7, with 9 bases identical to TRBD1. Looked up from germline, CDR1 is SGHVS and CDR2 is FQNEAQ. J gave up 6 bases and V 4 bases, and 10 bases lay outside the gene matches. The CDR3 sequence is 15 residues long. The CDR3 coding sequence is TGTGCCAGCAGCTCTTCCGGGACAGGGACGCGCGAGCAGTACTTC. It specifies CASSSSGTGTREQYF.

V usage is TRBV27 and J usage is TRBJ1-5; TRBD1 might be the D (5 bases). CDR1 and CDR2 (germline): MNHEY, SMNVEV (reference sequence). CDR3 length: 14 residues. Trimming took 5 bases from V and 7 from J, leaving 15 bases between them. The CDR3, as DNA: TGTGCCAGCAGTATGCGGGTGCGGGGGCAGCCCCAGCATTTT. It is translated as CASSMRVRGQPQHF.

The J gene is TRBJ1-6, the V gene TRBV5-1; D perhaps matches TRBD1 (5 bases). CDR1 and CDR2 (germline): SGHRS, YFSETQ. Trimming cost V 7 bases and J 4 bases, with 15 bases left between them. The CDR3 length is 15 residues. In DNA form, the CDR3 reads TGCGCCAGCGCCGAGGTCGCAGGGTATAATTCACCCCTCCACTTT. Protein product: CASAEVAGYNSPLHF.